The next 17 T cell receptor beta chains were all read from a single sample in a study of T cell changes during pregnancy in multiple sclerosis. The repertoire was sequenced with immunoSEQ multiplex PCR; TCRdb's copy has only in-frame clones and lacks some. The top ten clones hold 5.2% of a sample with tens of thousands of clones, around nine tenths of them seen once. The sample here was peripheral blood, taken in the first trimester of pregnancy. Receptors originate from a female donor in good health, enrolled as a control in a pregnancy study.

The rearrangement joins TRBV18 to TRBJ1-3, with TRBD1 as a possible D gene (6 bases). V dropped 6 bases and J dropped 3 bases, with 12 bases sitting between them. Germline V CDR1 and CDR2: KGHSH, LQKENI. This CDR3 contains 14 residues. DNA of the CDR3: TGTGCCAGCTCCCACGGGGGGCTTGGAAACACCATATATTTT. Its protein product is CASSHGGLGNTIYF.

The chain joins TRBV28 to TRBJ1-4; D is uncertain. This CDR3 region has 14 residues. Trimming took off 3 bases at V and 5 bases at J, with 10 bases between the two ends. The germline V gene has CDR1 MDHEN and CDR2 SYDVKM. CDR3 in amino acids: CASSFGRLNEKLFF. As DNA, the CDR3 is TGTGCCAGCAGTTTCGGCAGGCTGAATGAAAAACTGTTTTTT.

The chain is built from TRBV7-9 and TRBJ1-4; 7 bases fit TRBD1. V shed 6 bases, J shed 4 bases, and the junction held 11 bases outside the gene matches. The CDR3 consists of 16 residues. Germline V gives CDR1 SEHNR, CDR2 FQNEAQ (reference sequence). DNA for the CDR3: TGTGCCAGCAGTAATAGTGAGGGACAGTTTAATGAAAAACTGTTTTTT. Its translation is CASSNSEGQFNEKLFF.

The chain joins TRBV7-3 to TRBJ2-5; 7 bases line up with TRBD1. Unmatched junction bases numbered 16, after V lost 11 bases and J lost 4 bases. Germline V gene lookup returns CDR1 SGHTA and CDR2 FQGTGA. The CDR3 has 15 amino acids. Here the CDR3 DNA reads TGTGCCCGGGTATTTACAGGGGCTGGGGGAGAGACCCAGTACTTC. This encodes CARVFTGAGGETQYF.

The chain couples TRBV25-1 to TRBJ2-7; a possible D gene is TRBD1 (5 bases). The CDR3 is made up of 11 amino acids. Germline CDR1 reads MGHDK; CDR2 reads SYGVNS. V was trimmed by 5 bases and J by 10 bases, leaving 12 bases between them. The CDR3 sequence: CASSSLGVQYF. In DNA form, the CDR3 reads TGTGCCAGCAGTTCCCTAGGGGTTCAGTACTTC.

The chain uses TRBV27 and TRBJ2-5, with D unresolved. The V gene's germline CDR1 is MNHEY and CDR2 SMNVEV (reference sequence). CDR3 length equals 13 residues. V was shortened by 1 base and J by 4 bases, with 7 bases between the two germline ends. The CDR3 is CASSLWSGETQYF. The DNA of the CDR3 is TGTGCCAGCAGTTTATGGTCCGGAGAGACCCAGTACTTC.

This clone was picked up one time. The chain has TRBV6-5 and TRBJ2-1; TRBD2 is a possible D gene (6 bases). CDR3 size: 14 residues. Germline V gene lookup returns CDR1 MNHEY and CDR2 SVGAGI. The V and J ends lost 7 bases and 1 base respectively, with 11 bases between them. CDR3 sequence: CASNPGLSYNEQFF. The CDR3 bases are TGTGCCAGCAATCCGGGACTTTCCTACAATGAGCAGTTCTTC.

CDR3 region: CASSPGLQETQYF. The DNA of the CDR3 is TGTGCCAGCAGCCCGGGACTACAAGAGACCCAGTACTTC. This chain joins TRBV7-9 and TRBJ2-5; 7 positions match TRBD2. CDR1 is SEHNR and CDR2 is FQNEAQ in the germline V gene (reference sequence). The CDR3 is made up of 13 amino acids. After removal of 5 bases from V and 2 bases from J, the junction contained 2 bases not matched to a gene.

The V gene is TRBV6-5, the J gene TRBJ2-5; D unresolved. The germline V and J ends were trimmed by 5 bases and 1 base, with 8 bases remaining between them. This CDR3 is 13 amino acids long. The V gene's germline CDR1 is MNHEY and CDR2 SVGAGI. This chain's CDR3 is CASSRDTQETQYF. The CDR3 DNA reads TGTGCCAGCAGTCGAGACACCCAAGAGACCCAGTACTTC.

The chain uses TRBV11-2 and TRBJ2-1; D gene ambiguous. V lost 5 bases and J 8 bases, leaving 7 bases between the germline ends. Germline V gene lookup returns CDR1 SGHAT and CDR2 FQNNGV. This CDR3 comprises 11 residues. CDR3 loop: CASSPLYEQFF. The CDR3 nucleotides read TGTGCCAGCAGCCCCCTTTATGAGCAGTTCTTC. Full variable domain (missing parts from reference TRBV11-2 and TRBJ2-1): EAGVAQSPRYKIIEKRQSVAFWCNPISGHATLYWYQQILGQGPKLLIQFQNNGVVDDSQLPKDRFSAERLKGVDSTLKIQPAKLEDSAVYLCASSPLYEQFFGPGTRLTVL.

The chain carries TRBV9 and TRBJ2-7; 8 bases agree with TRBD2. J was trimmed by 2 bases and V by 0 bases; bases with no gene match: 7. Looked up from germline, CDR1 is SGDLS and CDR2 is YYNGEE. The length of the CDR3 is 16 residues. CDR3 bases: TGTGCCAGCAGCGTAGTTGCTAGCGGGCCCCCCTACGAGCAGTACTTC. It yields the protein CASSVVASGPPYEQYF.

This chain uses TRBV11-2 with TRBJ1-2; unclear D gene. Trimming pared 0 bases from V and 0 bases from J, leaving 8 bases between. CDR1 is SGHAT and CDR2 is FQNNGV in the germline V gene. CDR3 length: 15 amino acids. In nucleotides, the CDR3 is TGTGCCAGCAGCTTAGAACGGACTTCTAACTATGGCTACACCTTC. Protein sequence: CASSLERTSNYGYTF.

The chain combines TRBV6-6 with TRBJ2-7; maybe TRBD2 (6 bases). The germline V gene encodes CDR1 MNHNY and CDR2 SVGAGI (reference sequence). There are 12 residues in the CDR3. The V end was cut by 2 bases, the J end by 7 bases, with 9 bases between. The CDR3 loop reads CASSYLAGEQYF. The CDR3 bases are TGTGCCAGCAGTTACCTGGCGGGGGAGCAGTACTTC.

This rearrangement joins TRBV6-4 to TRBJ2-3; D is possibly TRBD2 (6 bases). Germline lookup yields CDR1 MRHNA and CDR2 SNTAGT. V was trimmed by 4 bases and J by 2 bases, leaving 16 bases between them. The CDR3 is 16 amino acids. The CDR3 spells CASSVKAGTPTDTQYF. The CDR3 nucleotides read TGTGCCAGCAGTGTTAAAGCGGGCACACCCACAGATACGCAGTATTTT.

The chain links TRBV27 to TRBJ1-6, with D possibly TRBD1 on 5 matching bases. There are 14 residues in the CDR3. In germline, CDR1 is MNHEY, CDR2 SMNVEV (reference sequence). CDR3: CTGGVGIGNSPLHF. DNA of the CDR3: TGTACCGGGGGGGTCGGGATAGGGAATTCACCCCTCCACTTT.

This clone showed up just once. The V and J genes are TRBV5-6 and TRBJ1-2; D is unresolved. This CDR3 comprises 15 residues. V was clipped by 0 bases and J by 4 bases, with 13 bases between them. Per the germline V gene, CDR1 is SGHDT and CDR2 is YYEEEE. Written as DNA, the CDR3 is TGTGCCAGCAGCTTGGGTTCGGTAATCGGCTATGGCTACACCTTC. Translated, it gives CASSLGSVIGYGYTF. The full variable domain, its missing parts supplied by reference TRBV5-6 and TRBJ1-2, is DAGVTQSPTHLIKTRGQQVTLRCSPKSGHDTVSWYQQALGQGPQFIFQYYEEEERQRGNFPDRFSGHQFPNYSSELNVNALLLGDSALYLCASSLGSVIGYGYTFGSGTRLTVV.

V and J are TRBV7-8 and TRBJ2-5; TRBD2 aligns across 10 bases. This CDR3 is 15 amino acids long. Germline loops: CDR1 SGHVS, CDR2 FQNEAQ. V lost 3 bases and J lost 5; bases outside the gene matches: 6. The DNA of the CDR3 is TGTGCCAGCAGCTTCCTAGCGGGAGTAGGGGAGACCCAGTACTTC. Its protein is CASSFLAGVGETQYF.